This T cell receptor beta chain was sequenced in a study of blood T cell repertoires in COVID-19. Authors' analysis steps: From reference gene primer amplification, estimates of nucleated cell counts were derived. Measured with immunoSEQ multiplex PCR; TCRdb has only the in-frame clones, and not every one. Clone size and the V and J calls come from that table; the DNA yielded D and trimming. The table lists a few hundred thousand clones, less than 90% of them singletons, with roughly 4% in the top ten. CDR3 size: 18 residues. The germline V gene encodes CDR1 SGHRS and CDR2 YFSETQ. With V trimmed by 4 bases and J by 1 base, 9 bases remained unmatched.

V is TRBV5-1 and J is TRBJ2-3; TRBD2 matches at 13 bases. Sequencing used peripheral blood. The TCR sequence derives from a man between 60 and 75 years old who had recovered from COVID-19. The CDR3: CASSRGLAGSRGTDTQYF. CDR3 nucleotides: TGCGCCAGCAGCCGGGGACTAGCGGGGTCCCGAGGCACAGATACGCAGTATTTT.